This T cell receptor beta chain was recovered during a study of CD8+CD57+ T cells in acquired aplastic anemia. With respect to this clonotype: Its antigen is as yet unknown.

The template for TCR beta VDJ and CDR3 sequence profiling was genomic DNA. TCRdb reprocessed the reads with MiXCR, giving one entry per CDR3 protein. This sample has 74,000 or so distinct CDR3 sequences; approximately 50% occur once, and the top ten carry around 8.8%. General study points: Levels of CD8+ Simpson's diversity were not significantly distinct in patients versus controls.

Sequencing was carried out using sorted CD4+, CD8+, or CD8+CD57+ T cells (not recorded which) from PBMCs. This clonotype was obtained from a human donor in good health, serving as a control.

The DNA for the CDR3 is TGTGCCAGCAGCCAAGGGGATACTGAAGCTTTCTTT. It specifies CASSQGDTEAFF. This sequence joins TRBV4-2 and TRBJ1-1; unclear D gene. This CDR3 has 12 residues. CDR1 and CDR2 (germline): LGHNA, YNFKEQ. V was pared by 1 base and J by 5 bases, with 5 bases between.